This T cell receptor beta chain was recorded in a study of early T cells in non-severe SARS-CoV-2 infection. TCRdb re-analysed the 5' RACE reads in MiXCR, keeping a single row per CDR3 protein. The sample consists of about 55,000 distinct CDR3 sequences, roughly 13% of them appearing once. The specimen was whole blood, collected at baseline. This sequence originates from an adult who was a healthcare worker with PCR-confirmed SARS-CoV-2 infection or an uninfected control (not recorded which).

This CDR3 reads CASGTGWTGELFF. The DNA for the CDR3 is TGTGCCAGTGGGACAGGGTGGACCGGGGAGCTGTTTTTT. The chain has TRBV19 and TRBJ2-2; 9 bases agree with TRBD1. The CDR3 length is 13 residues. J lost 5 bases, V lost 8 bases, and 3 bases had no gene match. Germline V gene lookup returns CDR1 LNHDA and CDR2 SQIVND (reference sequence).